This T cell receptor (beta chain) emerged from a study of T cells in localized non-small cell lung cancer (dated by TCRdb to about 2020). Turning to the overall study: T cell repertoires of about 240 early-stage NSCLC patients were analyzed, with tumors being compared against uninvolved tumor-adjacent lungs. A mean age of approximately 70 years was recorded for the NSCLC patients, of whom 120 to 150 were male and 95 to 110 were female. All 240 or so NSCLC patients in the cohort were treatment-naive and had localized lung tumors that were resected.

Reading the germline V gene gives CDR1 SGHAT and CDR2 FQNNGV. The CDR3 contains 11 residues, cysteine and phenylalanine counted. Here the CDR3 DNA is all that survives: 33 bases in frame from base 1. Relative to germline, V is 1 base shorter and J is 3 bases shorter, with 1 base between their ends. The immunoSEQ Assay was used to sequence TCR beta CDR3 regions from DNA. In the original analysis: T cell density was computed as TCR beta template counts normalized to usable DNA estimated by amplifying housekeeping genes. Richness was estimated with the preseqR package, extrapolating to 400,000 templates for PBMC samples and 120,000 templates for tissue samples. Clonality was taken to be one minus Pielou's evenness. Tissue-enriched TCRs were identified by differential abundance testing using productive amino-acid clonotypes, minimum total count 5 and alpha 0.1. The Jaccard Index and the Morisita Overlap Index were used to measure how much the repertoires overlapped between compartments. GLIPH grouped TCR beta CDR3s together with public tetramer-defined viral CDR3s, and a viral motif had to include at least three viral sequences and also show V-gene enrichment. TCRdb retrieved this table from immuneACCESS and kept in-frame rearrangements only. Not all clones are present; in checked studies, unresolved V genes account for under half, and no reason is known for the remainder. D and trimming come from the DNA, and the V and J calls and clone size come from that table. This sample comprises 58,000 or so clones, 85% to 90% of them detected only once. The ten most abundant clones make up 1.5% to 2% of the sample.

Comment on this clone: No cognate antigen has been identified for it. Qualities for individual bases were not recorded, and no much larger clone is one base off.

General study outcomes and caveats: Uninvolved tumor-adjacent lung showed the highest T cell clonality, higher than tumor, which suggests more focused antigenic responses in the uninvolved tumor-adjacent lung. Because multi-region sequencing of the tumors was not done, intratumor heterogeneity could not be ruled out. A median of approximately 50 of the top 100 tumor clones turned up in the paired uninvolved adjacent lung, and about 28 of those clones also ranked among the top 100 of that same adjacent lung. Higher T cell density in blood was associated with longer overall survival, whereas higher clonality in adjacent lung was associated with shorter survival. Because of the exploratory design, TCR variables were selected using unadjusted p-values without false-discovery rate correction.

At diagnosis, peripheral blood, uninvolved tumor-adjacent lung and tumor were collected and stored as a combination of fresh-frozen and FFPE material. For TCR repertoire profiling, blood samples were analyzed in the form of peripheral blood mononuclear cells. The rearrangement combines TRBV11-2 with TRBJ2-7; no D gene is confidently identified. Specimen: peripheral blood, collected before any cancer treatment. The source of this sequence is a woman aged 40 to 75 with stage I lung adenocarcinoma. The CDR3 protein sequence reads: CASSLVYEQYF. The DNA reads TGTGCCAGCAGCTTAGTCTACGAGCAGTACTTC.